This entry lists 17 T cell receptor beta chains sequenced from one sample in a study of blood T cell repertoires in COVID-19. Clones were read by immunoSEQ multiplex PCR, and TCRdb kept only the in-frame ones, dropping some. The sample records some 300,000 clones, 85% being singletons. Sequenced material: peripheral blood. These receptors originate from a woman between 50 and 59 years old with active or convalescent COVID-19.

V gene TRBV10-3 combines with J gene TRBJ1-1; D not certain. The CDR3 is made up of 13 amino acids. Germline CDR1 reads ENHRY; CDR2 reads SYGVKD. Trimming stripped 4 bases from V and 4 bases from J, with 10 bases between. CDR3 region: CAISVSQPTEAFF. CDR3 bases: TGTGCCATCAGTGTATCACAGCCCACTGAAGCTTTCTTT.

This clone has a handful of counts. This sequence joins TRBV19 and TRBJ2-2, with a tentative D call TRBD2 (5 bases). The CDR3 is 15 residues long. Germline V lookup: CDR1 LNHDA, CDR2 SQIVND (reference sequence). V was cut by 0 bases and J by 7 bases, with 12 bases left in between. CDR3 in amino acids: CASSIEGGRSGELFF. The CDR3 nucleotides read TGTGCCAGTAGTATAGAGGGCGGGCGGAGCGGGGAGCTGTTTTTT.

This sequence joins TRBV5-1 and TRBJ2-1, with 7 bases matching TRBD2. Germline assignment: CDR1 SGHRS and CDR2 YFSETQ. The CDR3 length is 15 residues. The trim removed 0 bases at V and 6 bases at J, leaving 6 bases unmatched. This chain's CDR3 is CASSLAPSGGNEQFF. The CDR3, as DNA: TGCGCCAGCAGCTTGGCCCCTAGCGGAGGCAATGAGCAGTTCTTC.

The rearrangement uses TRBV11-2 and TRBJ1-1, with D unclear. V lost 7 bases and J 4 bases, leaving 10 bases between the germline ends. Looked up from germline, CDR1 is SGHAT and CDR2 is FQNNGV. The CDR3 runs 12 residues. The CDR3 region has the DNA TGTGCCAGCAAAGGAGGGCCCACTGAAGCTTTCTTT. Its protein is CASKGGPTEAFF.

The chain couples TRBV7-8 to TRBJ2-2; D unclear. There are 14 residues in the CDR3. The V gene's germline CDR1 is SGHVS and CDR2 FQNEAQ. V lost 3 bases and J lost 1, with 6 bases in between. CDR3 DNA sequence: TGTGCCAGCAGCTTCGGCGGGAACACCGGGGAGCTGTTTTTT. Translated, it gives CASSFGGNTGELFF. The complete variable domain, with remaining parts taken from reference TRBV7-8 and TRBJ2-2, reads GAGVSQSPRYKVAKRGQDVALRCDPISGHVSLFWYQQALGQGPEFLTYFQNEAQLDKSGLPSDRFFAERPEGSVSTLKIQRTQQEDSAVYLCASSFGGNTGELFFGEGSRLTVL.

The rearrangement joins TRBV5-5 to TRBJ1-4; TRBD1 is a possible D gene (6 bases). The CDR3 consists of 14 residues. V lost 2 bases and J 8 bases, leaving 13 bases between the germline ends. Germline V gene sequence: CDR1 SGHKS, CDR2 YYEKEE (reference sequence). This chain's CDR3 is CASSLTLRGEKLFF. Written as DNA, the CDR3 is TGTGCCAGCAGCTTAACCCTCAGGGGCGAAAAACTGTTTTTT. The full variable domain, completed using reference TRBV5-5 and TRBJ1-4, is DAGVTQSPTHLIKTRGQQVTLRCSPISGHKSVSWYQQVLGQGPQFIFQYYEKEERGRGNFPDRFSARQFPNYSSELNVNALLLGDSALYLCASSLTLRGEKLFFGSGTQLSVL.

CDR3 in DNA: TGCGCCAGCAGTTTAAGGACAGGGGATGAAAAACTGTTTTTT. This encodes CASSLRTGDEKLFF. The chain combines TRBV5-1 with TRBJ1-4, with 9 bases that match TRBD1. Germline V lookup: CDR1 SGHRS, CDR2 YFSETQ. J was trimmed by 6 bases and V by 5 bases; bases with no gene match: 5. The CDR3 spans 14 residues.

V is TRBV5-1 and J is TRBJ1-1, with 9 nucleotides matching TRBD1. Germline values: CDR1 SGHRS, CDR2 YFSETQ. The CDR3 runs 15 residues. J lost 4 bases, V lost 0 bases, and 4 bases had no gene match. CDR3 residues: CASSLGTGVSTEAFF. CDR3 sequence (DNA): TGCGCCAGCAGCTTGGGGACAGGGGTCAGCACTGAAGCTTTCTTT.

V gene TRBV30 combines with J gene TRBJ1-6, with a weak D call TRBD1 (5 bases). Germline V lookup: CDR1 GTSNPN, CDR2 SVGIG (reference sequence). V lost 5 bases to trimming and J lost 0 bases, with 8 bases between them. The CDR3 spans 14 residues. As DNA, the CDR3 is TGTGCCTGGCACAGGAGCTCCTATAATTCACCCCTCCACTTT. The encoded protein is CAWHRSSYNSPLHF. The complete variable domain, with remaining parts taken from reference TRBV30 and TRBJ1-6, reads SQTIHQWPATLVQPVGSPLSLECTVEGTSNPNLYWYRQAAGRGLQLLFYSVGIGQISSEVPQNLSASRPQDRQFILSSKKLLLSDSGFYLCAWHRSSYNSPLHFGNGTRLTVT.

This chain connects TRBV10-3 to TRBJ1-1; a weak D match, TRBD1 (5 bases). CDR3 size: 13 residues. V lost 10 bases to trimming and J lost 6 bases, with 18 bases between them. Germline values: CDR1 ENHRY, CDR2 SYGVKD. The CDR3 sequence is CASAGDLGAEAFF. In nucleotides, the CDR3 is TGTGCCAGCGCGGGGGACCTAGGGGCTGAAGCTTTCTTT.

This clone was picked up a small number of times. This chain connects TRBV4-1 to TRBJ1-2; 8 nucleotides line up with TRBD1. This CDR3 spans 15 amino acids. Germline CDR1 MGHRA, CDR2 YSYEKL. V lost 3 bases and J lost 3; bases outside the gene matches: 6. CDR3 sequence reads: CASSQGGQAHYGYTF. The CDR3 DNA follows: TGCGCCAGCAGCCAGGGGGGACAGGCTCACTATGGCTACACCTTC.

The gene calls are TRBV7-8 and TRBJ1-1; weak D call: TRBD1 (5 bases). The CDR3 consists of 14 residues. Germline lookup yields CDR1 SGHVS and CDR2 FQNEAQ. The V end lost 3 bases, the J end lost 2 bases, and 10 bases lay between the germline ends. The CDR3 region has the DNA TGTGCCAGCAGCTTTGGGGCTAGAAACACTGAAGCTTTCTTT. This sequence encodes CASSFGARNTEAFF. Supplemented by reference TRBV7-8 and TRBJ1-1, the full variable domain reads GAGVSQSPRYKVAKRGQDVALRCDPISGHVSLFWYQQALGQGPEFLTYFQNEAQLDKSGLPSDRFFAERPEGSVSTLKIQRTQQEDSAVYLCASSFGARNTEAFFGQGTRLTVV.

The rearrangement uses TRBV9 and TRBJ1-4; the D is unclear. From germline, CDR1 is SGDLS and CDR2 YYNGEE. V was shortened by 4 bases and J by 6 bases, with 10 bases between the two germline ends. CDR3 size: 13 residues. The CDR3 bases are TGTGCCAGCAGCCTGTCTCCCGATGAAAAACTGTTTTTT. This gives the protein CASSLSPDEKLFF.

This clone showed up just once. V gene TRBV6-6 combines with J gene TRBJ1-6; D ambiguous. Trimming cost V 6 bases and J 12 bases, with 21 bases left between them. Per germline, CDR1 MNHNY and CDR2 SVGAGI (reference sequence). The CDR3 consists of 15 residues. The DNA of the CDR3 is TGTGCCAGCAGCCAGCCGCCAGGCCCTCCTCTACCCCTCCACTTT. Protein sequence: CASSQPPGPPLPLHF.

This clone was seen a handful of times. V gene TRBV15 combines with J gene TRBJ1-5; 8 nucleotides agree with TRBD1. J gave up 4 bases and V 8 bases, and 4 bases lay outside the gene matches. The CDR3 runs 13 residues. The germline gives CDR1 LNHNV, CDR2 YYDKDF (reference sequence). CDR3 DNA: TGTGCCACCGGGGGACAGGTTAATCAGCCCCAGCATTTT. Its translation is CATGGQVNQPQHF.

The V and J genes are TRBV5-1 and TRBJ2-4, with 11 positions matching TRBD1. The ends lost 4 bases at V and 9 bases at J; junction bases unmatched: 9. The germline V gene encodes CDR1 SGHRS and CDR2 YFSETQ. This CDR3 has 15 amino acids. In nucleotides, the CDR3 is TGCGCCAGCAGCCCTTCCGGGACAGGGGGGACCATTCAGTACTTC. Its protein product is CASSPSGTGGTIQYF.

V usage is TRBV5-8 and J usage is TRBJ1-2; D unclear. Germline CDR1 reads SGHTS; CDR2 reads YDEGEE. The V end was cut by 4 bases, the J end by 5 bases, with 15 bases between. The CDR3 is 14 amino acids. In DNA form, the CDR3 reads TGTGCCAGCAGCCCAAGGACTGGCCGATATGGCTACACCTTC. Its translation: CASSPRTGRYGYTF.